The 10 T cell receptor beta chains presented below share a single source sample, sequenced in a study of T cell responses to AZD1222 COVID-19 vaccine. Method: immunoSEQ multiplex PCR; TCRdb's copy keeps in-frame clones and lacks some. The repertoire includes fewer than 90,000 clones, 86% of them detected once, and about 6% sits in the top ten. The input for sequencing was peripheral blood, taken 28 days after the second AZD1222 dose. The source is an adult who received the AZD1222 COVID-19 vaccine.

The chain recombines TRBV10-1 with TRBJ2-5; D remains ambiguous. Trimming removed 3 bases at V and 1 base at J, with 9 bases between. From germline, CDR1 is WNHNN and CDR2 SYGVQD (reference sequence). The CDR3 has 14 amino acids. The CDR3 region is CASSDLSGQETQYF. Written as DNA, the CDR3 is TGCGCCAGCAGTGACCTTAGTGGCCAAGAGACCCAGTACTTC.

This chain uses TRBV7-9 with TRBJ2-7; 7 bases are shared with TRBD2. Germline CDR1 is SEHNR and CDR2 is FQNEAQ (reference sequence). V gave up 5 bases and J gave up 2 bases; unmatched junction bases: 3. The CDR3 extends over 13 amino acids. The CDR3 DNA reads TGTGCCAGCAGCCACGGGACTACCTACGAGCAGTACTTC. Translated, it gives CASSHGTTYEQYF.

V usage is TRBV6-4 and J usage is TRBJ2-6; 10 bases are shared with TRBD1. Germline V CDR1 and CDR2: MRHNA, SNTAGT. Germline trimming cut 4 bases from V and 2 bases from J; bases unmatched to any gene: 11. The CDR3 loop spans 19 amino acids. In nucleotides, the CDR3 is TGTGCCAGCAGTGCGTCAGGGACAGGGGCCGCTGCTGGGGCCAACGTCCTGACTTTC. Its protein is CASSASGTGAAAGANVLTF.

This chain connects TRBV19 to TRBJ2-7; tentatively, D is TRBD2 (7 bases). The CDR3 is 14 residues long. Looked up from germline, CDR1 is LNHDA and CDR2 is SQIVND (reference sequence). V was clipped by 11 bases and J by 7 bases, with 24 bases between them. The CDR3 sequence is CAFYREGSFWEQYF. The CDR3 region has the DNA TGTGCCTTTTACAGGGAGGGTTCCTTTTGGGAGCAGTACTTC.

The gene calls are TRBV27 and TRBJ2-7; D is ambiguous. This CDR3 is built from 14 residues. Germline-derived CDR1 and CDR2 are MNHEY and SMNVEV (reference sequence). Between the trimmed V and J ends, which lost 6 bases and 2 bases, there was a span of 14 bases. The chain's CDR3 is CASSKIPYAYEQYF. Here the CDR3 DNA reads TGTGCCAGCAGCAAGATTCCTTACGCCTACGAGCAGTACTTC.

The gene calls are TRBV3-1 (or the pseudogene TRBV3-2) and TRBJ2-2; 10 nucleotides match TRBD2. This CDR3 has 15 amino acids. V shed 1 base and J 6 bases; nucleotides not matched to a gene: 2. The V gene's germline CDR1 is LGHDT and CDR2 YNNKEL (reference sequence). Written as DNA, the CDR3 is TGTGCCAGCAGCCAAGTGAGCGGGGGGGCCGGGGAGCTGTTTTTT. This codes for CASSQVSGGAGELFF.

The chain employs TRBV9 and TRBJ2-3, with 9 bases matching TRBD1. V lost 0 bases to trimming and J lost 3 bases; unmatched junction nucleotides: 5. The CDR3 loop spans 16 amino acids. Germline CDR1 reads SGDLS; CDR2 reads YYNGEE. For the CDR3, the DNA is TGTGCCAGCAGCGTAGAGGGACAGGGTATGACAGATACGCAGTATTTT. It yields the protein CASSVEGQGMTDTQYF.

The chain carries TRBV4-1 and TRBJ1-3; D unresolved. CDR1 is MGHRA, CDR2 YSYEKL, per germline. This CDR3 is 15 amino acids long. Trimming took off 3 bases at V and 0 bases at J, with 9 bases between the two ends. The CDR3 sequence is CASSHPGSSGNTIYF. The CDR3 nucleotides read TGCGCCAGCAGCCACCCCGGTAGCTCTGGAAACACCATATATTTT.

This sequence joins TRBV5-6 and TRBJ2-5; D is undetermined. The V end lost 2 bases, the J end lost 2 bases, and 7 bases lay between the germline ends. The CDR3 sequence is 13 residues long. CDR1 is SGHDT and CDR2 is YYEEEE in the germline V gene. CDR3 sequence reads: CASSFNVQETQYF. As DNA, the CDR3 is TGTGCCAGCAGCTTTAACGTACAAGAGACCCAGTACTTC.

This clone was observed a few times. The chain uses TRBV6-2 or TRBV6-3 and TRBJ2-7; perhaps TRBD1 as D (6 bases). The CDR3 extends over 14 amino acids. Trimming took off 2 bases at V and 5 bases at J, with 13 bases between the two ends. CDR1 is MNHEY and CDR2 is SVGEGT in the germline V gene. The CDR3 DNA sequence: TGTGCCAGCAGTTACCCGCAGGGGTTGAACGAGCAGTACTTC. Translation gives CASSYPQGLNEQYF.